The 23 T cell receptor beta chains presented below share a single source sample, sequenced in a study of Graves' ophthalmopathy and Graves' hyperthyroidism. For repertoire sequencing, the TCR beta CDR3 regions were amplified from RNA transcripts. HTBI-primed RT-PCR formed the first round, and a multiplex PCR formed the second. TCRdb passed the multiplex PCR reads through MiXCR, listing each CDR3 protein once. Among under 350,000 distinct CDR3 sequences listed, around a sixth were seen once. The sequenced sample was peripheral blood. Receptors were obtained from an adult man with Graves' ophthalmopathy.

This clonotype showed up many times. This rearrangement joins TRBV7-2 to TRBJ1-4; the D gene is possibly TRBD1 (5 bases). In germline, CDR1 is SGHTA, CDR2 FQGNSA. Trimming removed 2 bases at V and 5 bases at J, with 15 bases between. The CDR3 has 16 amino acids. CDR3 amino acids: CASSLTFGGGNEKLFF. The CDR3 nucleotides are TGTGCCAGCAGCTTAACATTCGGGGGGGGAAATGAAAAACTGTTTTTT.

At least ten counts were recorded for this clonotype. Compared with germline, one end of the junction differs, possibly owing to a read error. The rearrangement links TRBV6-4 to TRBJ2-6; 8 bases fit TRBD2. The germline V gene encodes CDR1 MRHNA and CDR2 SNTAGT. The CDR3 is made up of 16 amino acids. Here the CDR3 reads CAGSEIAGTGANVLTF. The CDR3 DNA follows: TGTGCCGGCAGTGAAATAGCGGGAACTGGGGCCAACGTCCTGACTTTC.

This clonotype was found a few times. The gene calls are TRBV7-9 and TRBJ2-7, with 7 bases matching TRBD2. Trimming at V came to 5 bases and at J to 2 bases, leaving 9 bases not matched to a gene. This CDR3 spans 15 amino acids. Germline V CDR1 and CDR2: SEHNR, FQNEAQ (reference sequence). The CDR3 loop reads CASSNFTSVTYEQYF. The CDR3, as DNA: TGTGCCAGCAGCAACTTTACTAGCGTGACCTACGAGCAGTACTTC.

This clonotype was observed many times. V usage is TRBV20-1 and J usage is TRBJ1-5, with D maybe TRBD1 (5 bases). The V end lost 4 bases, the J end lost 3 bases, and 19 bases lay between the germline ends. CDR3 length: 16 residues. Germline values: CDR1 DFQATT, CDR2 SNEGSKA (reference sequence). The CDR3 DNA reads TGCAGTGCTACCCCGCCGGGGCAGGCATTCAATCAGCCCCAGCATTTT. It encodes CSATPPGQAFNQPQHF.

This clonotype was observed many times. The chain recombines TRBV11-2 with TRBJ2-7, with 8 bases matching TRBD1. V lost 10 bases to trimming and J lost 6 bases; unmatched junction nucleotides: 5. The CDR3 totals 11 residues. Germline V lookup: CDR1 SGHAT, CDR2 FQNNGV. The CDR3: CANDRGGEQYF. DNA for the CDR3: TGTGCCAACGACAGGGGCGGCGAGCAGTACTTC.

This chain uses TRBV7-2 with TRBJ1-1; D gene unclear. The V end lost 6 bases, the J end lost 5 bases, and 7 bases lay between the germline ends. The CDR3 runs 11 residues. Looked up from germline, CDR1 is SGHTA and CDR2 is FQGNSA. CDR3: CASSQTTEAFF. The CDR3 nucleotides are TGTGCCAGCAGTCAGACGACTGAAGCTTTCTTT.

This clonotype occurred many times. The rearrangement links TRBV12-3 or TRBV12-4 to TRBJ2-7, with TRBD2 matching 13 bases. With V trimmed by 5 bases and J by 5 bases, 3 bases remained unmatched. This CDR3 is built from 14 residues. Here the CDR3 reads CASSRGLAGDEQYF. CDR3 DNA sequence: TGTGCCAGCAGTCGCGGACTAGCGGGAGACGAGCAGTACTTC.

There are many counts of this clonotype. DNA for the CDR3: TGTGCCAGCAGCATACAGGGGAACTATGGCTACACCTTC. Its protein product is CASSIQGNYGYTF. The chain recombines TRBV6-2 or TRBV6-3 with TRBJ1-2, with TRBD1 matching 7 bases. J was trimmed by 2 bases and V by 6 bases; bases with no gene match: 3. Looked up from germline, CDR1 is MNHEY and CDR2 is SVGEGT. The CDR3 is 13 residues long.

This clonotype was counted at least ten times. The rearrangement links TRBV12-3 or TRBV12-4 to TRBJ2-5; 9 bases are a match to TRBD1. J was trimmed by 1 base and V by 2 bases; bases with no gene match: 5. This CDR3 is built from 16 residues. The CDR3 DNA reads as TGTGCCAGCAGTTTAACGGGACAGGGCACCCAAGAGACCCAGTACTTC. This encodes CASSLTGQGTQETQYF.

There are many counts of this clonotype. V is TRBV27 and J is TRBJ1-1; 7 nucleotides agree with TRBD1. The V segment lost 5 bases and the J segment 4 bases; nucleotides outside the gene matches: 13. The CDR3 loop spans 16 amino acids. Germline loops: CDR1 MNHEY, CDR2 SMNVEV (reference sequence). CDR3 region: CASSPSIGQEGTEAFF. The CDR3 DNA reads as TGTGCCAGCAGTCCGAGCATCGGACAGGAGGGCACTGAAGCTTTCTTT.

There are many counts of this clonotype. J is TRBJ2-5 and V is TRBV12-3 or TRBV12-4, with D perhaps TRBD2 (7 bases). With 3 bases removed from V and 4 bases from J, the gap between germline ends came to 12 bases. The CDR3 has 14 residues. The chain's CDR3 is CASSFRGGGETQYF. CDR3 in DNA: TGTGCCAGCAGTTTTCGGGGAGGGGGAGAGACCCAGTACTTC.

In regard to this clonotype: A much larger clone differs from this one at a single base, so this may be a read error. In this CDR3 the conserved last residue, phenylalanine or tryptophan, is missing, so a read error is likely. The CDR3, as DNA: TGTGCCAGTAGTCTCCGGGGGGGATACACCGGGGAGCTGTTTGTT. It is translated as CASSLRGGYTGELFV. The genes are TRBV19 and TRBJ2-2; TRBD2 agrees at 8 bases. The CDR3 covers 15 residues. The V segment lost 5 bases and the J segment 3 bases; nucleotides outside the gene matches: 5. Germline CDR1 and CDR2: LNHDA and SQIVND (reference sequence).

The chain uses TRBV7-2 and TRBJ2-7; tentatively, D is TRBD1 (6 bases). The V gene's germline CDR1 is SGHTA and CDR2 FQGNSA. The germline V and J ends were trimmed by 6 bases and 6 bases, with 15 bases remaining between them. This CDR3 has 13 residues. For the CDR3, the DNA is TGTGCCAGCAGTTTTAAACAGGGTCTCGAGCAGTACTTC. This gives the protein CASSFKQGLEQYF.

In its sample, this clonotype was seen many times. This chain connects TRBV12-3 or TRBV12-4 to TRBJ2-2, with 7 bases fitting TRBD1. The CDR3 runs 17 residues. J lost 3 bases, V lost 2 bases, and 9 bases had no gene match. The CDR3, as DNA: TGTGCCAGCAGTTTATACCTAACCGGGACAGACACCGGGGAGCTGTTTTTT. Encoded protein: CASSLYLTGTDTGELFF.

This clonotype was counted many times. The chain links TRBV5-4 to TRBJ2-5; possible D gene TRBD1, 6 bases. This CDR3 has 16 amino acids. Germline V gene data show CDR1 as SGHNT and CDR2 as YYREEE (reference sequence). Trimming pared 3 bases from V and 2 bases from J, leaving 17 bases between. The chain's CDR3 is CASSSVKTGAQETQYF. The CDR3 nucleotides are TGTGCCAGCAGCTCCGTTAAGACAGGAGCACAAGAGACCCAGTACTTC. The full variable domain, in which reference TRBV5-4 and TRBJ2-5 provide the parts outside the CDR3, is ETGVTQSPTHLIKTRGQQVTLRCSSQSGHNTVSWYQQALGQGPQFIFQYYREEENGRGNFPPRFSGLQFPNYSSELNVNALELDDSALYLCASSSVKTGAQETQYFGPGTRLLVL.

The chain is built from TRBV12-3 or TRBV12-4 and TRBJ1-1; tentatively, D is TRBD1 (5 bases). V was pared by 5 bases and J by 10 bases, with 20 bases between. The CDR3 has 14 residues. CDR3 sequence (DNA): TGTGCCAGCAGTGAATCGGAAGGGGAACGGCGAGCTTTCTTT. This gives the protein CASSESEGERRAFF.

This clonotype was observed at least ten times. The chain carries TRBV24-1 and TRBJ1-1; TRBD1 agrees at 8 bases. The CDR3 is 14 amino acids. Germline CDR1 is KGHDR and CDR2 is SFDVKD. V gave up 5 bases and J gave up 4 bases; unmatched junction bases: 5. DNA of the CDR3: TGTGCCACCAGTGGGACCCAGGGGGCCACTGAAGCTTTCTTT. As protein: CATSGTQGATEAFF.

The chain employs TRBV7-2 and TRBJ1-2, with TRBD1 as a possible D gene (5 bases). Germline V gene data show CDR1 as SGHTA and CDR2 as FQGNSA. The CDR3 is 13 residues long. The V end lost 5 bases, the J end lost 4 bases, and 11 bases lay between the germline ends. The CDR3 coding sequence is TGTGCCAGCAGCCTGACAGTTAGCTATGGCTACACCTTC. This sequence encodes CASSLTVSYGYTF.

This clonotype was recorded many times. The J gene is TRBJ2-4, the V gene TRBV20-1; D gene ambiguous. Trimming took 2 bases from V and 0 from J, leaving 14 bases between them. This CDR3 region has 16 residues. CDR1 and CDR2 (germline): DFQATT, SNEGSKA (reference sequence). CDR3 in DNA: TGCAGTGCTAGACAACAGCACCTGGTAGCCAAAAACATTCAGTACTTC. It translates to CSARQQHLVAKNIQYF.

The sample holds many counts of this clonotype. The chain employs TRBV28 and TRBJ1-1; D is undetermined. V lost 2 bases to trimming and J lost 4 bases, with 5 bases between them. This CDR3 comprises 12 residues. CDR1 and CDR2 (germline): MDHEN, SYDVKM. The CDR3 sequence: CASSLQTTEAFF. CDR3 coding DNA: TGTGCCAGCAGTTTACAAACCACTGAAGCTTTCTTT.

This clonotype was detected ten times or more. The rearrangement links TRBV12-3 or TRBV12-4 to TRBJ2-5; 7 bases match TRBD2. CDR3 length: 15 residues. J gave up 6 bases and V 3 bases, and 10 bases lay outside the gene matches. CDR3 in amino acids: CASSLSSGDLKTQYF. The CDR3 DNA reads TGTGCCAGCAGTTTGTCTAGCGGTGATTTGAAGACCCAGTACTTC.

This clonotype was counted many times. The CDR3 loop reads CASSSYGSYEQYF. As DNA, the CDR3 is TGTGCCAGCAGTTCTTACGGGTCCTACGAGCAGTACTTC. The chain has TRBV6-5 and TRBJ2-7, with D unclear. The CDR3 has 13 amino acids. The germline V gene has CDR1 MNHEY and CDR2 SVGAGI. Trimming removed 4 bases from V and 1 base from J, with 8 bases in between.

This clonotype is a singleton in its sample. CDR3: CSATGTRNSPLHF. CDR3 in DNA: TGCAGTGCTACGGGGACACGAAATTCACCCCTCCACTTT. The J gene is TRBJ1-6, the V gene TRBV20-1; perhaps TRBD1 as D (6 bases). CDR1 and CDR2 (germline): DFQATT, SNEGSKA (reference sequence). CDR3 length: 13 residues. Trimming removed 4 bases from V and 7 bases from J, with 11 bases in between.